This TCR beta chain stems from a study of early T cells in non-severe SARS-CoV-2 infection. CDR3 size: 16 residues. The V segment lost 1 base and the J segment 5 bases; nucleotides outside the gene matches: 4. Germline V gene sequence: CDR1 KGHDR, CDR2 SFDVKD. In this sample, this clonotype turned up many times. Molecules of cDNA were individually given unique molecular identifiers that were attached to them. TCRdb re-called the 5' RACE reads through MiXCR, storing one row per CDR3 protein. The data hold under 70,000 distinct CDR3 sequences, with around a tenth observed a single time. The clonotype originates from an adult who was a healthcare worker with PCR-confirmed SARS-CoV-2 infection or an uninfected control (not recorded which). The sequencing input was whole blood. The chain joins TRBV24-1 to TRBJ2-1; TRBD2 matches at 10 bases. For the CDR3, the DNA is TGTGCCACCAGTGATTTAGCGGGAGGGCTAAACAATGAGCAGTTCTTC. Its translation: CATSDLAGGLNNEQFF.